This paragraph covers one TCR beta chain sequence. TCRdb's copy holds only in-frame clones and misses some; the assay was immunoSEQ multiplex PCR. The profile shows 250,000 to 350,000 clones, 80% to 90% of them singletons. The data are from a study of blood T cell repertoires in COVID-19. Input material: peripheral blood. The sequence came from a woman aged 45 to 65 who had recovered from COVID-19.

The CDR3 coding sequence is TGTGCCAGCAAGTCTTGGACAGGGGGCACGAAAAAACTGTTTTTT. It codes for CASKSWTGGTKKLFF. The chain has TRBV6-5 and TRBJ1-4, with 11 bases fitting TRBD1. The CDR3 is 15 residues long. The ends lost 7 bases at V and 9 bases at J; junction bases unmatched: 10. The germline V gene encodes CDR1 MNHEY and CDR2 SVGAGI.